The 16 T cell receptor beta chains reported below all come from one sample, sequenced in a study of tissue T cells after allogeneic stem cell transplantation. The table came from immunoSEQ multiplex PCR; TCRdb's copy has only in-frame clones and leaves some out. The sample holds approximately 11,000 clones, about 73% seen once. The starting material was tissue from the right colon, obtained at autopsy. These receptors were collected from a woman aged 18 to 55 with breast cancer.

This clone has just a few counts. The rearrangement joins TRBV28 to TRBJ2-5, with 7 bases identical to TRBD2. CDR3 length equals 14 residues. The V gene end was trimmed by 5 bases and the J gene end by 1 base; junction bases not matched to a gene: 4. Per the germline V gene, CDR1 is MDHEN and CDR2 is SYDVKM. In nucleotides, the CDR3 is TGTGCCAGCAGTGCTGCGGGAGTCCAAGAGACCCAGTACTTC. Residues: CASSAAGVQETQYF.

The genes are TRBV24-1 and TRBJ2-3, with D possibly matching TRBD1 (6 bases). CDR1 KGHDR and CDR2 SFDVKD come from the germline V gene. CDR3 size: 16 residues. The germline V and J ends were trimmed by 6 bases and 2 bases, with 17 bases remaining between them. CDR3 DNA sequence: TGTGCCACCAGTTCAGGGGTTGGGGGAATCACAGATACGCAGTATTTT. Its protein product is CATSSGVGGITDTQYF.

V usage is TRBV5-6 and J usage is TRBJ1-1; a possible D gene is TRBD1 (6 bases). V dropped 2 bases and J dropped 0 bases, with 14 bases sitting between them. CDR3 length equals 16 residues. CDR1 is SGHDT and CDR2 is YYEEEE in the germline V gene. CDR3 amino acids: CASSFRSGAMNTEAFF. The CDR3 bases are TGTGCCAGCAGCTTTAGGTCAGGGGCCATGAACACTGAAGCTTTCTTT.

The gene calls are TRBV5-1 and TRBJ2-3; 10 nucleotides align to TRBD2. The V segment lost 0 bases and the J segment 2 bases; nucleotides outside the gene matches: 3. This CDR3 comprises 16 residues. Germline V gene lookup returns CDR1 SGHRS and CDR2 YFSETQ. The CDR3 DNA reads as TGCGCCAGCAGCTTGGCAACTAGCGGGGTCACAGATACGCAGTATTTT. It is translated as CASSLATSGVTDTQYF. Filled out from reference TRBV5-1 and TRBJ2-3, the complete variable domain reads KAGVTQTPRYLIKTRGQQVTLSCSPISGHRSVSWYQQTPGQGLQFLFEYFSETQRNKGNFPGRFSGRQFSNSRSEMNVSTLELGDSALYLCASSLATSGVTDTQYFGPGTRLTVL.

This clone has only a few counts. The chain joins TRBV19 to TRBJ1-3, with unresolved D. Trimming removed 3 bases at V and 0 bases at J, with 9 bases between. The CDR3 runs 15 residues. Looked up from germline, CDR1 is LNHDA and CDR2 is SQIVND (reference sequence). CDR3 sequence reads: CASSIGRFSGNTIYF. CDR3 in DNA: TGTGCCAGTAGTATCGGCCGCTTCTCTGGAAACACCATATATTTT.

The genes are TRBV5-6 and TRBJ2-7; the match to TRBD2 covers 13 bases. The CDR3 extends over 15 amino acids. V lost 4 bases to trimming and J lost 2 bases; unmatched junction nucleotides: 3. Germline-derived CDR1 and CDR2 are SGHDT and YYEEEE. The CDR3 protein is CASSRTSGGTYEQYF. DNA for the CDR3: TGTGCCAGCAGCCGGACTAGCGGGGGTACCTACGAGCAGTACTTC.

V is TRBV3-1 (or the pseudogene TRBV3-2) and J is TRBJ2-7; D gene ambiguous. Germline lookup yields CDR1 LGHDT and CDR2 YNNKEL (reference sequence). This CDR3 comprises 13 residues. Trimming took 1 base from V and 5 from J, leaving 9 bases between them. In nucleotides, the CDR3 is TGTGCCAGCAGCCAAGGAAGTCTCGACGAGCAGTACTTC. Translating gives CASSQGSLDEQYF.

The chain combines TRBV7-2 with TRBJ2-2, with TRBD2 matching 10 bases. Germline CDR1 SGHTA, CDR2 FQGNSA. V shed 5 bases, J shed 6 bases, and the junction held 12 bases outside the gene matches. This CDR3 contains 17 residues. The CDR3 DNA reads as TGTGCCAGCAGCCCGGCAATATGGAGCGGGAGGGCCGGGGAGCTGTTTTTT. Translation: CASSPAIWSGRAGELFF.

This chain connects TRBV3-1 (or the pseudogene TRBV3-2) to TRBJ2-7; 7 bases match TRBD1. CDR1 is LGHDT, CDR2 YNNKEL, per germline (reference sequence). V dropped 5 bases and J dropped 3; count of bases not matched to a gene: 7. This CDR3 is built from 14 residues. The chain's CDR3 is CASSSGTAYYEQYF. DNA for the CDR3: TGTGCCAGCAGCTCCGGGACAGCCTACTACGAGCAGTACTTC.

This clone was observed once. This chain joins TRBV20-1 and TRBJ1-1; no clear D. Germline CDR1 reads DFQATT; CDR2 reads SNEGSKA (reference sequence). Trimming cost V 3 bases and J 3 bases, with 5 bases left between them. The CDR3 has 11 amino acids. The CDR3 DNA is TGCAGTGCTAGTAGGGACACTGAAGCTTTCTTT. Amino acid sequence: CSASRDTEAFF.

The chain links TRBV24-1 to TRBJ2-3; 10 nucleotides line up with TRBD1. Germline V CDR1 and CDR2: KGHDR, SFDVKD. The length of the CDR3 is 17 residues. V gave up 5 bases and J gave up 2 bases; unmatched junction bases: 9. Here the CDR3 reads CATSALGGQGSTDTQYF. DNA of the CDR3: TGTGCCACCAGTGCCTTGGGGGGACAGGGGTCCACAGATACGCAGTATTTT.

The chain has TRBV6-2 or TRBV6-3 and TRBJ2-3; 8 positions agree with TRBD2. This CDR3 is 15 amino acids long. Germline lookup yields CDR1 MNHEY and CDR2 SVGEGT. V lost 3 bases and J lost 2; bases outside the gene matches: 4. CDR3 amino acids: CASSYMREDTDTQYF. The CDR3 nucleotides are TGTGCCAGCAGTTATATGCGGGAGGACACAGATACGCAGTATTTT.

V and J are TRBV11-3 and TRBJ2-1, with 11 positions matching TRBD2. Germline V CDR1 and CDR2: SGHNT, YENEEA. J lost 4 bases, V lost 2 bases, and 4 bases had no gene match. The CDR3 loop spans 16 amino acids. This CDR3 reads CASSLSSSGGYNEQFF. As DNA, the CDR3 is TGTGCCAGCAGCTTAAGTTCTAGCGGGGGGTACAATGAGCAGTTCTTC.

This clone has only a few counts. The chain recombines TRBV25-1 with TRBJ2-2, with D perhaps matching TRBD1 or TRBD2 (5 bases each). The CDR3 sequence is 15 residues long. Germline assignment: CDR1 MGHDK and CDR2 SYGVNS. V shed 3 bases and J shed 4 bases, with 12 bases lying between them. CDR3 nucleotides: TGTGCCAGCAGTGACCCCGGGACGGTCACCGGGGAGCTGTTTTTT. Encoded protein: CASSDPGTVTGELFF.

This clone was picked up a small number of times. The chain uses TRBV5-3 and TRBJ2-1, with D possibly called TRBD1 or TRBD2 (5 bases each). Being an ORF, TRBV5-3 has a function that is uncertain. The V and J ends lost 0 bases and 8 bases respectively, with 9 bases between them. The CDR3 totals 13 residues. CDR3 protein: CARSLAGLDEQFF. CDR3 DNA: TGTGCCAGAAGCTTGGCGGGGCTCGATGAGCAGTTCTTC.

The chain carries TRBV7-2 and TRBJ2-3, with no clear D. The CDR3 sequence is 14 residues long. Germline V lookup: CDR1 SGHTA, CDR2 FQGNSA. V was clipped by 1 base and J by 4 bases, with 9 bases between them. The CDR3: CASSLGWGPDTQYF. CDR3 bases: TGTGCCAGCAGCTTAGGCTGGGGTCCAGATACGCAGTATTTT.